The clone carrying this TCR beta chain has a handful of counts. What it binds is not known. Specified time point: pre-sensitization, week 0. The treatment: therapeutic diphenylcyclopropenone sensitization with weekly scalp DPC. Unfractionated whole blood yielded total RNA. The entry originates in a study of human T cells and chemical hapten exposure. Study information: Small differences in pooled library volume mainly drove the variation in TCR yields per sample. Whole-study findings and limits: A positive correlation with patch test score was found for PT1 expanded TCR counts.

TCRdb re-called the RACE reads with MiXCR, one entry per CDR3 protein. Among about 300,000 distinct CDR3 sequences, over 5% were seen once, and the ten largest hold 7% to 10%. The starting material was whole blood, obtained in connection with sensitization to the hapten diphenylcyclopropenone (DPC). The sequence came from a woman between 18 and 29 years old with alopecia areata. Some clones in this sample may be carry-over from other donors' samples.

Here the CDR3 reads CASSLGEGRREKLFF. CDR3 nucleotide sequence: TGTGCCAGCAGCTTAGGAGAAGGGCGACGGGAAAAACTGTTTTTT. The chain has TRBV7-9 and TRBJ1-4, with D unclear. The CDR3 covers 15 residues. The germline V gene has CDR1 SEHNR and CDR2 FQNEAQ (reference sequence). Trimming took off 1 base at V and 8 bases at J, with 14 bases between the two ends.